The TCR beta chain described here comes from a study of T-cell reconstitution after alpha-beta-depleted transplantation in children. This CDR3 region has 13 residues. V lost 5 bases, J lost 6 bases, and 10 bases lay in between. From germline, CDR1 is SGHAT and CDR2 FQNNGV. This clonotype was found many times. Unique molecular identifiers were built into the TCRbeta library. TCRdb analysed the PCR reads with MiXCR anew, one entry per CDR3 protein. This table holds about 170,000 distinct CDR3 sequences, approximately 10% found once. The clonotype was recovered from a boy younger than 10 with acute myeloid leukemia, due to receive a stem cell transplant. This sample comprised PBMCs, obtained before TCRalphabeta/CD19-depleted stem cell transplant. The chain joins TRBV11-2 to TRBJ2-2; a weak D match, TRBD2 (6 bases). The CDR3 loop reads CASSPTRSGELFF. CDR3 in DNA: TGTGCCAGCAGCCCGACTAGGTCCGGGGAGCTGTTTTTT.